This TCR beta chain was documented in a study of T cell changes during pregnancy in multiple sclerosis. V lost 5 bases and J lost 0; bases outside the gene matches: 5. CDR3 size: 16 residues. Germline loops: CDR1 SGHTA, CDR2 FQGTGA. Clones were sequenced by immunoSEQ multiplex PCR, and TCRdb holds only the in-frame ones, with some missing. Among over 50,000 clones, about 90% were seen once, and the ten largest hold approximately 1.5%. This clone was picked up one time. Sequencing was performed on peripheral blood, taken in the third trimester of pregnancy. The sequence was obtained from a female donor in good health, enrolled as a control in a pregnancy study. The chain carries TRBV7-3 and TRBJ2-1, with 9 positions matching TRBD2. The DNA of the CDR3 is TGTGCCAGCAGCCCAAGCGGGGGGAGCTCCTACAATGAGCAGTTCTTC. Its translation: CASSPSGGSSYNEQFF.